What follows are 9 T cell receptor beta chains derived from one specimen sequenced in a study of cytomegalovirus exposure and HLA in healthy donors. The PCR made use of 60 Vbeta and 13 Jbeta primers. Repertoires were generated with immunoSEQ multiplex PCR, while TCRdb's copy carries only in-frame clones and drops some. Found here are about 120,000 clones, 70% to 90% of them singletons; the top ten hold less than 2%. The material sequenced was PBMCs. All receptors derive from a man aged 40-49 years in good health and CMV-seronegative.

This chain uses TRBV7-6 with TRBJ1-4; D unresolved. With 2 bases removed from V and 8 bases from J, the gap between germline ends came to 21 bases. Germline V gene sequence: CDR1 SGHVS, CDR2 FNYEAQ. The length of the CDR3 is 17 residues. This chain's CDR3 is CASSLNSRGRSREKLFF. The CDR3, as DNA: TGTGCCAGCAGCTTAAATTCCCGGGGAAGATCGCGGGAAAAACTGTTTTTT.

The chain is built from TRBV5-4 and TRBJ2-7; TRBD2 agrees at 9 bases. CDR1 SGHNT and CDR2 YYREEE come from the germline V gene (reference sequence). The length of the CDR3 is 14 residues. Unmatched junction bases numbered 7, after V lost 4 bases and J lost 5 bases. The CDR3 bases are TGTGCCAGCAGCGTGATTAGCGGGGGTCACGAGCAGTACTTC. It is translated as CASSVISGGHEQYF.

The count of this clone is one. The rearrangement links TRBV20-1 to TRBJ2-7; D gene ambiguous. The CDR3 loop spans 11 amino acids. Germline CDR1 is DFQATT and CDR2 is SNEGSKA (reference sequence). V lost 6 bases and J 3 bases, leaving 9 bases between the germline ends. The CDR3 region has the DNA TGCAGTGCCAACTCAGGCTACGAGCAGTACTTC. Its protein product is CSANSGYEQYF.

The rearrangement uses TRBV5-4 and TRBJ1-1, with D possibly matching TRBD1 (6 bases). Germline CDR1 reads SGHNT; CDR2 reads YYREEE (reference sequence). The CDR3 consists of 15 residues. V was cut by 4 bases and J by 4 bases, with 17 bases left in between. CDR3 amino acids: CASSGVRGAGTEAFF. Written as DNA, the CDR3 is TGTGCCAGCAGCGGGGTCCGGGGGGCTGGCACTGAAGCTTTCTTT.

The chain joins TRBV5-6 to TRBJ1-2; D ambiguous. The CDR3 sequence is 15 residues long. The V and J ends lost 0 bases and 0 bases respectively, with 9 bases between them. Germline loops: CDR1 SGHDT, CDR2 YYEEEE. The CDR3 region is CASSLVGRANYGYTF. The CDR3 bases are TGTGCCAGCAGCTTGGTCGGGAGAGCTAACTATGGCTACACCTTC. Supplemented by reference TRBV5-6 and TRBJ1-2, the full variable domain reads DAGVTQSPTHLIKTRGQQVTLRCSPKSGHDTVSWYQQALGQGPQFIFQYYEEEERQRGNFPDRFSGHQFPNYSSELNVNALLLGDSALYLCASSLVGRANYGYTFGSGTRLTVV.

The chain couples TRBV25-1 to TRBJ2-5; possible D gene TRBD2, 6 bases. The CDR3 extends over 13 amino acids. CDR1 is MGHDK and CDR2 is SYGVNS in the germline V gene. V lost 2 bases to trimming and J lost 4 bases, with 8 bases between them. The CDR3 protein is CASSEAGRETQYF. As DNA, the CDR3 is TGTGCCAGCAGTGAAGCGGGGAGAGAGACCCAGTACTTC.

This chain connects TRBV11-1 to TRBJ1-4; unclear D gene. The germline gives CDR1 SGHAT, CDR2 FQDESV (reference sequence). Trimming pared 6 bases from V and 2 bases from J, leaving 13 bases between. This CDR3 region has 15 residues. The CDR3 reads CASRTTGMTNEKLFF. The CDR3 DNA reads TGTGCCAGCAGAACTACGGGGATGACTAATGAAAAACTGTTTTTT.

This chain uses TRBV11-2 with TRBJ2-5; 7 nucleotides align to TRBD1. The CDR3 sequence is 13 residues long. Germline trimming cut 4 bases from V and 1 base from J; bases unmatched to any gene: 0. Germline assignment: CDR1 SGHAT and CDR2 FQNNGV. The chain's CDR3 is CASSWTGQETQYF. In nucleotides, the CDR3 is TGTGCCAGCAGCTGGACAGGCCAAGAGACCCAGTACTTC.

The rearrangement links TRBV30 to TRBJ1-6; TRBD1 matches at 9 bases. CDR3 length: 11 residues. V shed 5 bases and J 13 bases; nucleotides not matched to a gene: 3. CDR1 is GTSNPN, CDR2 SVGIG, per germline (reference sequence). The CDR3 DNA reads TGTGCCTGGGGACAGGGGTCCCCCCTCCACTTT. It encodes CAWGQGSPLHF.